Below, 13 T cell receptor beta chains from the same sample are listed, as sequenced in a study of response to subunit inactivated influenza vaccine. Using its own MiXCR run on the RT-PCR reads, TCRdb lists one record per CDR3 protein. The table records about 800,000 distinct CDR3 sequences, around 20% of them present only once. This specimen was PBMCs from blood, taken around 5 days after vaccination. Receptors were obtained from a man in his fifties or sixties who received an inactivated influenza vaccine.

The chain is built from TRBV15 and TRBJ1-1; D is possibly TRBD1 (5 bases). Germline V gene lookup returns CDR1 LNHNV and CDR2 YYDKDF (reference sequence). This CDR3 has 15 amino acids. Trimming took 2 bases from V and 0 from J, leaving 10 bases between them. CDR3 coding DNA: TGTGCCACCAGCAGAACCGGGACGGTGAACACTGAAGCTTTCTTT. As protein: CATSRTGTVNTEAFF.

Comment on this clonotype: One junction end does not reproduce the germline sequence, and a read error may be involved. The rearrangement joins TRBV7-7 to TRBJ2-5, with D tentatively TRBD2 (5 bases). CDR3 length: 18 residues. Germline assignment: CDR1 SSHAT and CDR2 FNYEAQ (reference sequence). CDR3 loop: CASSLLGSMGEYQETQYF. CDR3 nucleotide sequence: TGTGCTAGCAGCCTTCTTGGCTCCATGGGAGAGTACCAAGAGACCCAGTACTTC. Together with reference TRBV7-7 and TRBJ2-5, the CDR3 gives the full variable domain: GAGVSQSPRYKVTKRGQDVTLRCDPISSHATLYWYQQALGQGPEFLTYFNYEAQPDKSGLPSDRFSAERPEGSISTLTIQRTEQRDSAMYRCASSLLGSMGEYQETQYFGPGTRLLVL.

This clonotype was seen once. The chain joins TRBV7-2 to TRBJ2-3; TRBD1 might be the D (5 bases). This CDR3 spans 14 amino acids. Trimming stripped 2 bases from V and 2 bases from J, with 8 bases between. Germline V gives CDR1 SGHTA, CDR2 FQGNSA. The CDR3 here is CASSLQGHTDTQYF. In nucleotides, the CDR3 is TGTGCCAGCAGCTTACAGGGCCACACAGATACGCAGTATTTT.

This clonotype was recorded only once. The chain couples TRBV5-1 to TRBJ1-2, with 8 bases fitting TRBD1. The CDR3 sequence is 14 residues long. Germline trimming cut 4 bases from V and 8 bases from J; bases unmatched to any gene: 10. CDR1 and CDR2 (germline): SGHRS, YFSETQ. This CDR3 is CASSLVQGAEGYTF. The CDR3 region has the DNA TGCGCCAGCAGCCTCGTCCAGGGGGCAGAGGGCTACACCTTC.

The rearrangement uses TRBV7-8 and TRBJ2-7; 7 bases agree with TRBD2. The CDR3 sequence is 15 residues long. The germline gives CDR1 SGHVS, CDR2 FQNEAQ. The junction had 11 bases not matched to a gene; V was cut back by 3 bases and J by 6 bases. DNA for the CDR3: TGTGCCAGCAGCTTGGCCAGACTAGCCTATGGCGAGCAGTACTTC. This translates into CASSLARLAYGEQYF.

A few counts support this clonotype. The V call is TRBV28, the J call TRBJ1-6; weak D call: TRBD1 (6 bases). Germline values: CDR1 MDHEN, CDR2 SYDVKM. The CDR3 sequence is 15 residues long. Deletions cut 6 bases from V and 4 bases from J, with 13 bases between. The CDR3 region is CASRPTGTYNSPLHF. CDR3 nucleotide sequence: TGTGCCAGCAGGCCAACAGGGACTTATAATTCACCCCTCCACTTT.

This clonotype was found many times. The V call is TRBV7-2, the J call TRBJ2-7; D call uncertain. V was cut by 1 base and J by 3 bases, with 7 bases left in between. The CDR3 covers 13 residues. The germline gives CDR1 SGHTA, CDR2 FQGNSA. The CDR3 nucleotides are TGTGCCAGCAGCTTAGGTCCAGACTACGAGCAGTACTTC. Its translation is CASSLGPDYEQYF.

V gene TRBV9 combines with J gene TRBJ2-7, with 12 bases that match TRBD2. The CDR3 runs 16 residues. The germline gives CDR1 SGDLS, CDR2 YYNGEE. The J segment lost 3 bases and the V segment lost 0 bases, leaving 4 bases of the junction unmatched. The CDR3 DNA follows: TGTGCCAGCAGCGTAGAATTGACTAGCGGGAGCTACGAGCAGTACTTC. Its translation is CASSVELTSGSYEQYF.

This clonotype has only a few counts. V is TRBV5-6 and J is TRBJ2-7; D uncertain. The germline CDR1 and CDR2 sequences are SGHDT and YYEEEE. The CDR3 spans 15 residues. V lost 0 bases, J lost 2 bases, and 12 bases lay in between. CDR3 sequence (DNA): TGTGCCAGCAGCTTGGACGTGGGGTACGCCTACGAGCAGTACTTC. Its translation is CASSLDVGYAYEQYF.

The chain recombines TRBV6-1 with TRBJ2-5, with TRBD1 matching 7 bases. This CDR3 region has 16 residues. After removal of 5 bases from V and 1 base from J, the junction contained 10 bases not matched to a gene. Germline V gene sequence: CDR1 MNHNS, CDR2 SASEGT. CDR3 coding DNA: TGTGCCAGCAGTAATACAGGGGCCCCTGGCCAAGAGACCCAGTACTTC. This sequence encodes CASSNTGAPGQETQYF.

The gene calls are TRBV29-1 and TRBJ2-7; 8 positions agree with TRBD2. The CDR3 is made up of 14 amino acids. Germline assignment: CDR1 SQVTM and CDR2 ANQGSEA. With 4 bases clipped from V and 3 bases from J, the junction kept 8 bases outside the gene matches. CDR3 protein: CSVALRAGDYEQYF. Here the CDR3 DNA reads TGCAGCGTTGCCCTCCGAGCGGGGGACTACGAGCAGTACTTC.

This clonotype was seen repeatedly, ten times or more. The chain recombines TRBV20-1 with TRBJ2-1, with D maybe TRBD2 (6 bases). The V gene's germline CDR1 is DFQATT and CDR2 SNEGSKA (reference sequence). V was pared by 2 bases and J by 7 bases, with 15 bases between. The CDR3 spans 14 residues. As DNA, the CDR3 is TGCAGTGCTAGATCACCACGAGGAGGGAATGAGCAGTTCTTC. Translated: CSARSPRGGNEQFF.

The chain is built from TRBV6-1 and TRBJ2-1; tentative D call: TRBD2 (6 bases). Trimming took off 4 bases at V and 3 bases at J, with 7 bases between the two ends. The germline V gene encodes CDR1 MNHNS and CDR2 SASEGT. The CDR3 runs to 13 residues. The CDR3 here is CASSVRGYNEQFF. Here the CDR3 DNA reads TGTGCCAGCAGTGTGCGGGGCTACAATGAGCAGTTCTTC.